The 32 T cell receptor beta chains reported below all come from one sample, sequenced in a study of cytomegalovirus exposure and HLA in healthy donors. The PCR used 60 Vbeta and 13 Jbeta primers. Generated by immunoSEQ multiplex PCR, the TCRdb table keeps only in-frame clones and is missing some. This repertoire shows approximately 100,000 clones, around 85% found once; its top ten account for less than 8%. The sequenced sample consisted of PBMCs. The source is a man aged 40-49 years in good health and CMV-seropositive.

J is TRBJ2-1 and V is TRBV27, with 13 bases aligning to TRBD2. CDR1 is MNHEY and CDR2 is SMNVEV in the germline V gene (reference sequence). The CDR3 consists of 17 residues. Trimming took 3 bases from V and 8 from J; bases not matched to a gene: 10. The CDR3 here is CASSFRTTSGRGDEQFF. CDR3 sequence (DNA): TGTGCCAGCAGTTTTCGCACCACTAGCGGGAGGGGCGATGAGCAGTTCTTC.

This sequence joins TRBV7-2 and TRBJ2-6; 8 bases are shared with TRBD2. The CDR3 extends over 17 amino acids. Germline trimming cut 5 bases from V and 3 bases from J; bases unmatched to any gene: 9. Germline V gene data show CDR1 as SGHTA and CDR2 as FQGNSA. In DNA form, the CDR3 reads TGTGCCAGCAGCCTGAGCGGGAGTCCCAATGGGGCCAACGTCCTGACTTTC. Translated, it gives CASSLSGSPNGANVLTF.

This clone was recorded only once. The chain combines TRBV28 with TRBJ2-2; 7 nucleotides line up with TRBD1. Per the germline V gene, CDR1 is MDHEN and CDR2 is SYDVKM. This CDR3 is 15 amino acids long. V was clipped by 6 bases and J by 1 base; unmatched bases: 5. CDR3 region: CASSSGQWNTGELFF. Here the CDR3 DNA reads TGTGCCAGCAGCTCGGGACAGTGGAACACCGGGGAGCTGTTTTTT. Variable domain in full (rest from reference TRBV28 and TRBJ2-2): DVKVTQSSRYLVKRTGEKVFLECVQDMDHENMFWYRQDPGLGLRLIYFSYDVKMKEKGDIPEGYSVSREKKERFSLILESASTNQTSMYLCASSSGQWNTGELFFGEGSRLTVL.

The chain recombines TRBV27 with TRBJ2-1; tentatively, D is TRBD2 (6 bases). The CDR3 is 15 residues long. The germline V and J ends were trimmed by 4 bases and 4 bases, with 14 bases remaining between them. Germline-derived CDR1 and CDR2 are MNHEY and SMNVEV (reference sequence). The CDR3 here is CASSSGGPYYNEQFF. CDR3 in DNA: TGTGCCAGCAGTTCAGGAGGGCCGTATTACAATGAGCAGTTCTTC.

The chain's CDR3 is CASSPLAGGPLVTGELFF. The CDR3 nucleotides read TGTGCCAGCTCACCTCTAGCGGGGGGGCCGTTGGTCACCGGGGAGCTGTTTTTT. The chain is built from TRBV18 and TRBJ2-2; 12 bases are a match to TRBD2. V trimming: 3 bases; J trimming: 4 bases; junction bases outside the gene matches: 9. The CDR3 is 18 residues long. CDR1 and CDR2 (germline): KGHSH, LQKENI.

V and J are TRBV18 and TRBJ1-1, with no clear D. The CDR3 runs to 12 residues. CDR1 and CDR2 (germline): KGHSH, LQKENI. Trimming took 5 bases from V and 2 from J, leaving 6 bases between them. CDR3 residues: CASSSINTEAFF. CDR3 bases: TGTGCCAGCTCATCAATTAACACTGAAGCTTTCTTT.

The chain uses TRBV19 and TRBJ1-3; D is undetermined. Germline values: CDR1 LNHDA, CDR2 SQIVND (reference sequence). V shed 7 bases and J shed 3 bases, with 10 bases lying between them. The length of the CDR3 is 13 residues. CDR3 bases: TGTGCCAGTATGGTAGAGCTTGGAAACACCATATATTTT. It translates to CASMVELGNTIYF. Variable domain in full (rest from reference TRBV19 and TRBJ1-3): DGGITQSPKYLFRKEGQNVTLSCEQNLNHDAMYWYRQDPGQGLRLIYYSQIVNDFQKGDIAEGYSVSREKKESFPLTVTSAQKNPTAFYLCASMVELGNTIYFGEGSWLTVV.

This clone was detected once. V is TRBV5-6 and J is TRBJ2-3; D is perhaps TRBD1 (6 bases). CDR3 length: 12 residues. Germline V gene sequence: CDR1 SGHDT, CDR2 YYEEEE. V lost 4 bases and J 4 bases, leaving 7 bases between the germline ends. The CDR3 is CASSRTADTQYF. The CDR3 bases are TGTGCCAGCAGCCGGACAGCAGATACGCAGTATTTT.

About this clone itself: Germline and junction disagree at one end, which may indicate a read error. Other nucleotide sequences from this sample produce the same CDR3. The V call is TRBV18, the J call TRBJ1-5; 8 bases align to TRBD1. The CDR3 runs to 15 residues. The germline gives CDR1 KGHSH, CDR2 LQKENI. The CDR3 protein is CASSTVQGVEQPQHF. The CDR3 coding sequence is TGCGCCAGCTCGACAGTACAGGGGGTGGAACAGCCCCAGCATTTT.

The genes are TRBV2 and TRBJ2-7; 9 nucleotides align to TRBD2. V was pared by 3 bases and J by 7 bases, with 10 bases of the junction left unmatched. Germline CDR1 reads SNHLY; CDR2 reads FYNNEI. The CDR3 runs 15 residues. The CDR3 loop is CASSDLAGAKGEQYF. CDR3 nucleotide sequence: TGTGCCAGCAGTGATTTAGCGGGAGCGAAGGGGGAGCAGTACTTC.

This chain links TRBV7-6 with TRBJ2-5; weak D call: TRBD1 (5 bases). Germline V CDR1 and CDR2: SGHVS, FNYEAQ. The CDR3 extends over 13 amino acids. V lost 5 bases and J 5 bases, leaving 12 bases between the germline ends. The CDR3 DNA is TGTGCCAGCAGCCTGACAGTCCGGGAGACCCAGTACTTC. This gives the protein CASSLTVRETQYF. Based on the CDR3 plus reference TRBV7-6 and TRBJ2-5, the full variable domain is GAGVSQSPRYKVTKRGQDVALRCDPISGHVSLYWYRQALGQGPEFLTYFNYEAQQDKSGLPNDRFSAERPEGSISTLTIQRTEQRDSAMYRCASSLTVRETQYFGPGTRLLVL.

This clone has more than one count but fewer than ten. A far larger clone is off by one base, so a read error is likely. The chain combines TRBV25-1 with TRBJ1-1; D is undetermined. The germline gives CDR1 MGHDK, CDR2 SYGVNS. The CDR3 covers 13 residues. Trimming pared 2 bases from V and 1 base from J, leaving 5 bases between. The CDR3 nucleotides read TGTGCCAGCAGTGAACAGGAGAACACTGAAGCTTTCTTT. The encoded protein is CASSEQENTEAFF.

This chain connects TRBV4-1 to TRBJ2-7, with D perhaps matching TRBD2 (7 bases). With 4 bases removed from V and 4 bases from J, the gap between germline ends came to 20 bases. Germline V gene sequence: CDR1 MGHRA, CDR2 YSYEKL. CDR3 length: 16 residues. The CDR3, as DNA: TGCGCCAGCAGCCCACAACTCGGGGGGCCCGGGTACGAGCAGTACTTC. This codes for CASSPQLGGPGYEQYF.

Written as DNA, the CDR3 is TGTGCCAGCAGTTTAATTGGGGAGAATAGCAATCAGCCCCAGCATTTT. Translated, it gives CASSLIGENSNQPQHF. This chain uses TRBV28 with TRBJ1-5; D not certain. Germline V lookup: CDR1 MDHEN, CDR2 SYDVKM. This CDR3 has 16 amino acids. Trimming removed 2 bases at V and 0 bases at J, with 11 bases between.

This chain links TRBV13 with TRBJ2-7; 8 bases agree with TRBD2. CDR1 PRHDT and CDR2 FYEKMQ come from the germline V gene (reference sequence). This CDR3 is built from 15 residues. V was clipped by 5 bases and J by 3 bases; unmatched bases: 9. In DNA, the CDR3 is TGTGCCAGCAGCCCCCCCGGGACTAGGAACTACGAGCAGTACTTC. It encodes CASSPPGTRNYEQYF.

V gene TRBV5-1 combines with J gene TRBJ2-2; D not resolved. Germline lookup yields CDR1 SGHRS and CDR2 YFSETQ. The CDR3 runs to 17 residues. Trimming pared 0 bases from V and 5 bases from J, leaving 17 bases between. The CDR3 DNA sequence: TGCGCCAGCAGCTTGGTGCTTAACAGTCGGTCTACCGGGGAGCTGTTTTTT. Protein: CASSLVLNSRSTGELFF.

The chain carries TRBV7-2 and TRBJ2-2; a possible D gene is TRBD1 (5 bases). The CDR3 spans 15 residues. Germline assignment: CDR1 SGHTA and CDR2 FQGNSA. Trimming cost V 3 bases and J 3 bases, with 11 bases left between them. The CDR3 reads CASSLGQIYTGELFF. CDR3 nucleotides: TGTGCCAGCAGCTTGGGGCAGATTTACACCGGGGAGCTGTTTTTT.

CDR3 protein: CASSLPPGSYNEQFF. The CDR3 bases are TGTGCCAGCAGCCTCCCCCCCGGCTCCTACAATGAGCAGTTCTTC. V usage is TRBV11-2 and J usage is TRBJ2-1, with no clear D. V was shortened by 5 bases and J by 0 bases, with 11 bases between the two germline ends. This CDR3 region has 15 residues. CDR1 and CDR2 (germline): SGHAT, FQNNGV.

The chain carries TRBV7-2 and TRBJ2-7, with D possibly matching TRBD1 (5 bases). The CDR3 length is 14 residues. Between the trimmed V and J ends, which lost 1 base and 0 bases, there was a span of 7 bases. Germline V gene sequence: CDR1 SGHTA, CDR2 FQGNSA. This CDR3 reads CASSLGQSSYEQYF. As DNA, the CDR3 is TGTGCCAGCAGCTTAGGACAGAGCTCCTACGAGCAGTACTTC.

The genes are TRBV19 and TRBJ2-1, with D perhaps matching TRBD1 (5 bases). The CDR3 sequence is 15 residues long. Germline V gives CDR1 LNHDA, CDR2 SQIVND (reference sequence). V was pared by 1 base and J by 4 bases, with 11 bases between. DNA for the CDR3: TGTGCCAGTAGTATAGGGGGCCAGATATACAATGAGCAGTTCTTC. It is translated as CASSIGGQIYNEQFF.

The rearrangement joins TRBV5-6 to TRBJ2-1; 7 positions agree with TRBD1. Germline loops: CDR1 SGHDT, CDR2 YYEEEE. There are 14 residues in the CDR3. Losses at the gene ends were 4 bases for V and 8 bases for J; bases not matched to a gene: 9. CDR3: CASSTTGVLHEQFF. The DNA for the CDR3 is TGTGCCAGCAGCACAACAGGGGTCCTCCATGAGCAGTTCTTC. Full variable domain (outside the CDR3, taken from reference TRBV5-6 and TRBJ2-1): DAGVTQSPTHLIKTRGQQVTLRCSPKSGHDTVSWYQQALGQGPQFIFQYYEEEERQRGNFPDRFSGHQFPNYSSELNVNALLLGDSALYLCASSTTGVLHEQFFGPGTRLTVL.

This clone occurred a few times. This sequence joins TRBV6-1 and TRBJ1-2; D is undetermined. CDR3 length: 11 amino acids. The germline gives CDR1 MNHNS, CDR2 SASEGT. Trimming removed 5 bases from V and 8 bases from J, with 9 bases in between. CDR3 nucleotide sequence: TGTGCCAGCAGTAGCCGAGGGGGCTACACCTTC. This sequence encodes CASSSRGGYTF.

The J gene is TRBJ1-3, the V gene TRBV28; tentatively, D is TRBD1 (5 bases). CDR3 size: 13 residues. The ends were cut back, 11 bases at V and 4 bases at J, with 15 bases in the middle. The germline V gene encodes CDR1 MDHEN and CDR2 SYDVKM. This CDR3 is CAGGRARGNTIYF. The CDR3 DNA reads as TGTGCCGGCGGCAGGGCGAGGGGAAACACCATATATTTT. Full variable domain (rest looked up from reference TRBV28 and TRBJ1-3): DVKVTQSSRYLVKRTGEKVFLECVQDMDHENMFWYRQDPGLGLRLIYFSYDVKMKEKGDIPEGYSVSREKKERFSLILESASTNQTSMYLCAGGRARGNTIYFGEGSWLTVV.

The gene calls are TRBV6-1 and TRBJ2-5; 7 bases align to TRBD2. V trimming: 2 bases; J trimming: 5 bases; junction bases outside the gene matches: 14. The V gene's germline CDR1 is MNHNS and CDR2 SASEGT. CDR3 length: 17 residues. The CDR3, as DNA: TGTGCCAGCAGTGAATGGGCTGGGAGGGATATTGGGGAGACCCAGTACTTC. Translation gives CASSEWAGRDIGETQYF.

This chain connects TRBV5-4 to TRBJ2-3, with a weak D call TRBD2 (6 bases). The CDR3 runs 15 residues. Germline V gene data show CDR1 as SGHNT and CDR2 as YYREEE (reference sequence). With 5 bases removed from V and 2 bases from J, the gap between germline ends came to 15 bases. In DNA form, the CDR3 reads TGTGCCAGCAGTATGGGGCTAGCGAACACAGATACGCAGTATTTT. This translates into CASSMGLANTDTQYF.

This chain links TRBV7-8 with TRBJ2-1; the match to TRBD2 covers 12 bases. Per germline, CDR1 SGHVS and CDR2 FQNEAQ. With V trimmed by 5 bases and J by 10 bases, 3 bases remained unmatched. The CDR3 loop spans 13 amino acids. CDR3 protein: CASSLGLAGEQFF. The CDR3 DNA follows: TGTGCCAGCAGCCTCGGACTAGCGGGGGAGCAGTTCTTC.

The rearrangement joins TRBV7-9 to TRBJ2-7; D is unclear. Per the germline V gene, CDR1 is SEHNR and CDR2 is FQNEAQ (reference sequence). The CDR3 is made up of 14 amino acids. The V gene lost 2 bases and the J gene lost 6 bases, with 14 bases spanning the gap. CDR3 sequence reads: CASSLHGSVTEQYF. For the CDR3, the DNA is TGTGCCAGCAGCTTACATGGCTCAGTAACCGAGCAGTACTTC.

In this sample, this clone turned up a few times. V usage is TRBV2 and J usage is TRBJ1-1; D is unresolved. V lost 5 bases, J lost 5 bases, and 12 bases lay in between. The CDR3 is made up of 13 amino acids. Germline-derived CDR1 and CDR2 are SNHLY and FYNNEI. The CDR3 coding sequence is TGTGCCAGCAGTACGTCCGGGGTAACTGAAGCTTTCTTT. Protein sequence: CASSTSGVTEAFF.

This clone was recorded once. The rearrangement uses TRBV19 and TRBJ2-7; TRBD1 aligns across 8 bases. The germline V gene encodes CDR1 LNHDA and CDR2 SQIVND (reference sequence). V gave up 3 bases and J gave up 7 bases; unmatched junction bases: 8. The CDR3 consists of 14 residues. The CDR3 sequence is CASSMTGALVEQYF. The CDR3 nucleotides read TGTGCCAGTAGTATGACAGGGGCGTTGGTAGAGCAGTACTTC.

This chain links TRBV2 with TRBJ2-1; weak D call: TRBD1 (6 bases). V lost 7 bases and J 6 bases, leaving 13 bases between the germline ends. This CDR3 has 13 residues. Germline V gene lookup returns CDR1 SNHLY and CDR2 FYNNEI. This chain's CDR3 is CASMPDRLNEQFF. Here the CDR3 DNA reads TGTGCCAGCATGCCGGACAGACTCAATGAGCAGTTCTTC. Based on the CDR3 plus reference TRBV2 and TRBJ2-1, the full variable domain is EPEVTQTPSHQVTQMGQEVILRCVPISNHLYFYWYRQILGQKVEFLVSFYNNEISEKSEIFDDQFSVERPDGSNFTLKIRSTKLEDSAMYFCASMPDRLNEQFFGPGTRLTVL.

The V and J genes are TRBV7-2 and TRBJ2-3; D is perhaps TRBD1 (5 bases). This CDR3 comprises 15 residues. Trimming shortened V by 1 base and J by 0 bases, and 8 bases separated the two germline ends. Germline V gene sequence: CDR1 SGHTA, CDR2 FQGNSA. CDR3 sequence (DNA): TGTGCCAGCAGCTTAGAGGGGTCAAGCACAGATACGCAGTATTTT. Translated, it gives CASSLEGSSTDTQYF.

The rearrangement uses TRBV7-3 and TRBJ2-7; 9 nucleotides match TRBD1. Germline CDR1 is SGHTA and CDR2 is FQGTGA. This CDR3 has 14 amino acids. J lost 6 bases, V lost 4 bases, and 7 bases had no gene match. The CDR3 protein is CASSSGTGFCEQYF. In nucleotides, the CDR3 is TGTGCCAGCAGCTCCGGGACAGGGTTTTGCGAGCAGTACTTC.